One and the same sample provided the 31 T cell receptor beta chains below, sequenced in a study of T cell responses to AZD1222 COVID-19 vaccine. Sequenced by immunoSEQ multiplex PCR; TCRdb stores in-frame clones only, minus some. The sample contains some 74,000 clones, 70% to 90% of which appear only once. The sample was peripheral blood, taken 28 days after the second AZD1222 dose. The receptors were gathered from an adult who received the AZD1222 COVID-19 vaccine.

This clone has just one count. V usage is TRBV5-6 and J usage is TRBJ2-7, with 7 bases that match TRBD1. With V trimmed by 0 bases and J by 4 bases, 10 bases remained unmatched. Germline V gene data show CDR1 as SGHDT and CDR2 as YYEEEE. The CDR3 extends over 16 amino acids. CDR3 region: CASSLGSGTVGYEQYF. DNA of the CDR3: TGTGCCAGCAGCTTGGGCTCTGGGACAGTCGGTTACGAGCAGTACTTC.

The chain links TRBV7-2 to TRBJ2-4; 7 bases agree with TRBD2. Trimming cost V 6 bases and J 3 bases; bases outside gene matches: 5. This CDR3 spans 14 amino acids. Looked up from germline, CDR1 is SGHTA and CDR2 is FQGNSA. The CDR3 DNA reads as TGTGCCAGCAGGGACTCGGGGGGCAAAAACATTCAGTACTTC. Translating it yields CASRDSGGKNIQYF.

The CDR3 nucleotides are TGCAGCGTCGCCGGGACTTCCCTCGGCTATGAGCAGTTCTTC. The encoded protein is CSVAGTSLGYEQFF. This chain uses TRBV29-1 with TRBJ2-1; tentatively, D is TRBD2 (6 bases). V shed 6 bases and J shed 8 bases, with 20 bases lying between them. Germline lookup yields CDR1 SQVTM and CDR2 ANQGSEA. The CDR3 totals 14 residues.

The CDR3: CATSPRRFSSYNSPLHF. CDR3 DNA sequence: TGTGCCACCAGCCCCCGTCGGTTCAGCTCCTATAATTCACCCCTCCACTTT. The chain uses TRBV15 and TRBJ1-6; D unresolved. The CDR3 runs to 17 residues. From germline, CDR1 is LNHNV and CDR2 YYDKDF (reference sequence). Deletions cut 5 bases from V and 0 bases from J, with 14 bases between.

This chain uses TRBV13 with TRBJ2-7; 9 bases line up with TRBD1. CDR3 length: 17 amino acids. CDR1 is PRHDT, CDR2 FYEKMQ, per germline (reference sequence). V trimming: 5 bases; J trimming: 1 base; junction bases outside the gene matches: 12. As DNA, the CDR3 is TGTGCCAGCAGCCCCCCTCATCGAGACAGGGGGTCCTACGAGCAGTACTTC. Translating it yields CASSPPHRDRGSYEQYF. Based on the CDR3 plus reference TRBV13 and TRBJ2-7, the full variable domain is AAGVIQSPRHLIKEKRETATLKCYPIPRHDTVYWYQQGPGQDPQFLISFYEKMQSDKGSIPDRFSAQQFSDYHSELNMSSLELGDSALYFCASSPPHRDRGSYEQYFGPGTRLTVT.

The chain joins TRBV7-8 to TRBJ2-1; TRBD2 aligns across 13 bases. The CDR3 consists of 15 residues. The trim removed 5 bases at V and 9 bases at J, leaving 7 bases unmatched. Germline CDR1 is SGHVS and CDR2 is FQNEAQ. DNA for the CDR3: TGTGCCAGCAGCCTTGGGACTAGCGGGAAGGGTGAGCAGTTCTTC. This translates into CASSLGTSGKGEQFF.

The rearrangement joins TRBV27 to TRBJ2-5, with a tentative D call TRBD1 (8 bases). Trimming stripped 4 bases from V and 5 bases from J, with 14 bases between. Germline CDR1 reads MNHEY; CDR2 reads SMNVEV (reference sequence). This CDR3 has 14 residues. CDR3 protein: CASSSDRGGETQYF. As DNA, the CDR3 is TGTGCCAGCAGTTCAGACAGGGGAGGGGAGACCCAGTACTTC.

The gene calls are TRBV6-5 and TRBJ1-3, with D possibly TRBD1 on 6 matching bases. The CDR3 covers 14 residues. CDR1 is MNHEY, CDR2 SVGAGI, per germline. V was cut by 7 bases and J by 0 bases, with 10 bases left in between. The CDR3 DNA is TGTGCCAGCACCTCGGACAGCTCTGGAAACACCATATATTTT. Protein: CASTSDSSGNTIYF.

The rearrangement joins TRBV10-3 to TRBJ1-1; D is uncertain. This CDR3 comprises 15 residues. Germline CDR1 ENHRY, CDR2 SYGVKD. The V end was cut by 0 bases, the J end by 1 base, with 9 bases between. The chain's CDR3 is CAISESIFPNTEAFF. CDR3 nucleotides: TGTGCCATCAGTGAGTCGATTTTCCCGAACACTGAAGCTTTCTTT.

This clone has just one count. The chain carries TRBV2 and TRBJ2-1; D is undetermined. The V end was cut by 7 bases, the J end by 3 bases, with 10 bases between. Germline V CDR1 and CDR2: SNHLY, FYNNEI. This CDR3 comprises 13 residues. Here the CDR3 DNA reads TGTGCCAGCACTACCCGGGTCTACAATGAGCAGTTCTTC. Protein sequence: CASTTRVYNEQFF.

The V gene is TRBV19, the J gene TRBJ1-2; D is possibly TRBD1 (5 bases). The CDR3 has 13 residues. Between the trimmed V and J ends, which lost 3 bases and 6 bases, there was a span of 11 bases. The V gene's germline CDR1 is LNHDA and CDR2 SQIVND (reference sequence). For the CDR3, the DNA is TGTGCCAGTAGTATGCGACAGAGGAATGGCTACACCTTC. Its translation is CASSMRQRNGYTF.

Note on this clone: The same CDR3 is also encoded by other DNA sequences in this sample. The V and J genes are TRBV18 and TRBJ2-3; D gene ambiguous. Trimming shortened V by 2 bases and J by 0 bases, and 0 bases separated the two germline ends. In germline, CDR1 is KGHSH, CDR2 LQKENI. There are 12 residues in the CDR3. This chain's CDR3 is CASSPSTDTQYF. The CDR3 coding sequence is TGTGCCAGCTCACCAAGCACAGATACGCAGTATTTT. Drawing the rest from reference TRBV18 and TRBJ2-3, the complete variable domain is NAGVMQNPRHLVRRRGQEARLRCSPMKGHSHVYWYRQLPEEGLKFMVYLQKENIIDESGMPKERFSAEFPKEGPSILRIQQVVRGDSAAYFCASSPSTDTQYFGPGTRLTVL.

CDR3 region: CASSTRGRFVNTEAFF. As DNA, the CDR3 is TGTGCCAGTAGTACCAGGGGGCGTTTTGTGAACACTGAAGCTTTCTTT. V and J are TRBV19 and TRBJ1-1; TRBD1 aligns across 8 bases. This CDR3 is 16 amino acids long. V shed 4 bases, J shed 0 bases, and the junction held 7 bases outside the gene matches. From germline, CDR1 is LNHDA and CDR2 SQIVND (reference sequence).

V and J are TRBV2 and TRBJ2-4; the D is unclear. The CDR3 loop spans 18 amino acids. In germline, CDR1 is SNHLY, CDR2 FYNNEI. V was clipped by 3 bases and J by 1 base, with 19 bases between them. CDR3 DNA sequence: TGTGCCAGCAGTGACTCCTCACTCCTATCCTCGGCCAAAAACATTCAGTACTTC. Translated, it gives CASSDSSLLSSAKNIQYF.

V is TRBV29-1 and J is TRBJ1-1; tentatively, D is TRBD1 (5 bases). Germline V lookup: CDR1 SQVTM, CDR2 ANQGSEA. The V gene lost 3 bases and the J gene lost 1 base, with 18 bases spanning the gap. CDR3 size: 16 residues. As DNA, the CDR3 is TGCAGCGTTGAGGGAGCATGGGGGGGAAGGAACACTGAAGCTTTCTTT. Protein: CSVEGAWGGRNTEAFF.

V and J are TRBV6-4 and TRBJ1-2, with a weak D call TRBD1 (5 bases). The CDR3 contains 13 residues. Trimming removed 5 bases from V and 2 bases from J, with 9 bases in between. Germline loops: CDR1 MRHNA, CDR2 SNTAGT. CDR3 amino acids: CASSPGDNYGYTF. The CDR3 bases are TGTGCCAGCAGTCCCGGGGACAACTATGGCTACACCTTC.

This rearrangement joins TRBV7-8 to TRBJ2-1; D unresolved. The germline gives CDR1 SGHVS, CDR2 FQNEAQ. This CDR3 is built from 13 residues. V was shortened by 1 base and J by 7 bases, with 8 bases between the two germline ends. The CDR3 DNA reads as TGTGCCAGCAGCTTAGTTTTGCGGAATGAGCAGTTCTTC. Translated, it gives CASSLVLRNEQFF. Full variable domain (missing parts from reference TRBV7-8 and TRBJ2-1): GAGVSQSPRYKVAKRGQDVALRCDPISGHVSLFWYQQALGQGPEFLTYFQNEAQLDKSGLPSDRFFAERPEGSVSTLKIQRTQQEDSAVYLCASSLVLRNEQFFGPGTRLTVL.

This chain links TRBV6-2 or TRBV6-3 with TRBJ2-5, with 8 bases aligning to TRBD2. The germline V gene has CDR1 MNHEY and CDR2 SVGEGT. The V and J ends lost 2 bases and 4 bases, in that order; junction bases with no gene match: 6. This CDR3 is 15 amino acids long. In DNA, the CDR3 is TGTGCCAGCAGTTACGAAGCGGGGGTGTCAGAGACCCAGTACTTC. Protein: CASSYEAGVSETQYF.

This chain connects TRBV11-2 to TRBJ1-1, with 10 bases identical to TRBD1. Looked up from germline, CDR1 is SGHAT and CDR2 is FQNNGV. The ends lost 5 bases at V and 5 bases at J; junction bases unmatched: 14. The CDR3 has 17 residues. The CDR3 reads CASSTDRGQAGLTEAFF. The CDR3 coding sequence is TGTGCCAGCAGCACCGACAGGGGGCAGGCTGGGCTTACTGAAGCTTTCTTT.

The CDR3 spells CASSKRRDRHVRHCGYGYTF. CDR3 DNA: TGTGCCAGCAGCAAACGAAGGGACAGACATGTGAGACATTGTGGCTATGGCTACACCTTC. This chain joins TRBV21-1 and TRBJ1-2; TRBD1 is taken as the D call from the table, unchecked against the DNA. TRBV21-1 is flagged as a pseudogene. This CDR3 spans 20 amino acids.

This chain joins TRBV29-1 and TRBJ1-2; D is unresolved. In germline, CDR1 is SQVTM, CDR2 ANQGSEA. The CDR3 length is 12 residues. Between the trimmed V and J ends, which lost 3 bases and 3 bases, there was a span of 8 bases. CDR3 in DNA: TGCAGCGTTGATAGGCTAGACTATGGCTACACCTTC. As protein: CSVDRLDYGYTF.

The rearrangement uses TRBV10-1 and TRBJ2-7, with unresolved D. Germline lookup yields CDR1 WNHNN and CDR2 SYGVQD (reference sequence). Trimming shortened V by 4 bases and J by 3 bases, and 10 bases separated the two germline ends. The CDR3 consists of 13 residues. CDR3 in amino acids: CASSGRARYEQYF. The CDR3, as DNA: TGCGCCAGCAGTGGTCGCGCCCGCTACGAGCAGTACTTC.

The chain combines TRBV19 with TRBJ1-1, with TRBD1 matching over 7 bases. This CDR3 has 14 amino acids. CDR1 is LNHDA, CDR2 SQIVND, per germline (reference sequence). The J segment lost 0 bases and the V segment lost 4 bases, leaving 2 bases of the junction unmatched. The CDR3 loop is CASSRGQLNTEAFF. The CDR3 region has the DNA TGTGCCAGTAGTAGGGGACAGTTGAACACTGAAGCTTTCTTT.

This clone appeared a few times. The V and J genes are TRBV7-9 and TRBJ1-1; no clear D. Deletions cut 3 bases from V and 11 bases from J, with 22 bases between. This CDR3 spans 15 amino acids. CDR1 SEHNR and CDR2 FQNEAQ come from the germline V gene (reference sequence). The CDR3 DNA is TGTGCCAGCAGCTTCTCAACCGTCATCTCACTGGGTGCTTTCTTT. It encodes CASSFSTVISLGAFF.

This chain joins TRBV14 and TRBJ2-7; either TRBD1 or TRBD2 may supply D (5 bases each). The germline gives CDR1 SGHDN, CDR2 FVKESK. V dropped 0 bases and J dropped 0 bases, with 15 bases sitting between them. The CDR3 is made up of 17 amino acids. CDR3 sequence: CASSQDLSWGYSYEQYF. CDR3 in DNA: TGTGCCAGCAGCCAAGATCTGTCATGGGGGTACTCCTACGAGCAGTACTTC.

The chain uses TRBV2 and TRBJ1-5; D gene ambiguous. Trimming cost V 6 bases and J 7 bases, with 10 bases left between them. This CDR3 is 12 amino acids long. Germline loops: CDR1 SNHLY, CDR2 FYNNEI. This CDR3 reads CASRATAQPQHF. As DNA, the CDR3 is TGTGCCAGCAGGGCCACGGCGCAGCCCCAGCATTTT.

The chain has TRBV6-5 and TRBJ1-3; no reliable D call. The V gene lost 4 bases and the J gene lost 0 bases, with 7 bases spanning the gap. CDR3 length equals 14 residues. Germline V gives CDR1 MNHEY, CDR2 SVGAGI. CDR3 sequence reads: CASSSAASGNTIYF. For the CDR3, the DNA is TGTGCCAGCAGTTCGGCAGCCTCTGGAAACACCATATATTTT.

V gene TRBV5-1 combines with J gene TRBJ1-5; D gene ambiguous. CDR3 length: 19 residues. Trimming shortened V by 2 bases and J by 0 bases, and 21 bases separated the two germline ends. From germline, CDR1 is SGHRS and CDR2 YFSETQ. The CDR3 is CASSFLSRRAAYSNQPQHF. The CDR3 coding sequence is TGCGCCAGCAGCTTTTTATCGCGGAGGGCAGCTTATAGCAATCAGCCCCAGCATTTT.

The gene calls are TRBV5-3 and TRBJ1-2; TRBD1 matches 7 bases. TRBV5-3 is assigned to the ORF class and has an uncertain function. Trimming at V came to 1 base and at J to 3 bases, leaving 6 bases not matched to a gene. The CDR3 contains 15 residues. This chain's CDR3 is CARSLWQGDHYGYTF. The CDR3 DNA sequence: TGTGCCAGAAGCTTGTGGCAGGGGGATCACTATGGCTACACCTTC.

The chain has TRBV5-6 and TRBJ2-3; D is possibly TRBD1 (6 bases). With 3 bases removed from V and 9 bases from J, the gap between germline ends came to 11 bases. The germline gives CDR1 SGHDT, CDR2 YYEEEE. This CDR3 has 12 amino acids. DNA for the CDR3: TGTGCCAGCAGCTACAGGGTTGAAACGCAGTATTTT. Translation gives CASSYRVETQYF.

The chain links TRBV6-2 or TRBV6-3 to TRBJ1-1, with TRBD1 as a possible D gene (5 bases). The CDR3 is 15 residues long. CDR1 is MNHEY, CDR2 SVGEGT, per germline. V was pared by 4 bases and J by 1 base, with 13 bases between. The CDR3 loop is CASSSVGPGNTEAFF. The DNA for the CDR3 is TGTGCCAGCAGTTCTGTGGGACCCGGGAACACTGAAGCTTTCTTT.